Each of the 11 T cell receptor beta chains below was sequenced from the same sample in a study of shared clonotypes between healthy human individuals. The table came from immunoSEQ multiplex PCR; TCRdb's copy has only in-frame clones and leaves some out. Here the sample spans about 580,000 clones, 98% being singletons. The naive CD8 subset, CD45RO-negative cells positively selected for CCR7, excluded terminally differentiated effector memory CD45RA+ cells. Sequenced material: naive CD8+ T cells sorted from blood. These receptors all come from a man aged 30 to 39 in good health.

Here the CDR3 reads CASTPDRGQSSYEQYF. The CDR3 DNA reads as TGTGCCAGCACCCCGGACAGGGGCCAAAGCTCCTACGAGCAGTACTTC. The rearrangement uses TRBV28 and TRBJ2-7, with 9 bases aligning to TRBD1. The CDR3 is made up of 16 amino acids. Germline V lookup: CDR1 MDHEN, CDR2 SYDVKM. With V trimmed by 7 bases and J by 0 bases, 10 bases remained unmatched.

The genes are TRBV28 and TRBJ2-7, with a possible D match to TRBD1 (5 bases). Germline V CDR1 and CDR2: MDHEN, SYDVKM. The CDR3 runs to 11 residues. The ends were cut back, 6 bases at V and 6 bases at J, with 9 bases in the middle. The CDR3 bases are TGTGCCAGCAGGTCAGGGCGCGAGCAGTACTTC. As protein: CASRSGREQYF.

The chain employs TRBV27 and TRBJ2-7; tentatively, D is TRBD2 (6 bases). Germline-derived CDR1 and CDR2 are MNHEY and SMNVEV (reference sequence). Between the trimmed V and J ends, which lost 3 bases and 4 bases, there was a span of 13 bases. The CDR3 runs to 14 residues. The chain's CDR3 is CASSFLEGGYEQYF. DNA of the CDR3: TGTGCCAGCAGTTTTTTAGAGGGAGGATACGAGCAGTACTTC.

The chain carries TRBV7-9 and TRBJ2-1, with 8 bases fitting TRBD2. Losses at the gene ends were 1 base for V and 13 bases for J; bases not matched to a gene: 9. The CDR3 is 14 amino acids. The germline V gene encodes CDR1 SEHNR and CDR2 FQNEAQ (reference sequence). CDR3 in amino acids: CASSLGDSGKNQFF. The CDR3 bases are TGTGCCAGCAGCTTAGGGGATAGCGGGAAGAACCAGTTCTTC.

J is TRBJ2-1 and V is TRBV5-1; possibly TRBD2 for D (5 bases). Germline CDR1 and CDR2: SGHRS and YFSETQ. Trimming left V 3 bases short and J 5 bases short, with 24 bases between. The CDR3 consists of 18 residues. The CDR3 region is CASSSEFGLATPNNEQFF. CDR3 in DNA: TGCGCCAGCAGCTCCGAGTTTGGGCTAGCTACTCCCAACAATGAGCAGTTCTTC.

The chain employs TRBV11-2 and TRBJ2-1; D perhaps matches TRBD1 (5 bases). CDR3 length: 13 residues. Per the germline V gene, CDR1 is SGHAT and CDR2 is FQNNGV. Deletions cut 5 bases from V and 5 bases from J, with 10 bases between. The CDR3 protein is CASSVRAHNEQFF. The CDR3 region has the DNA TGTGCCAGCAGCGTCAGGGCCCACAATGAGCAGTTCTTC.

The chain employs TRBV4-2 and TRBJ2-3, with D perhaps matching TRBD2 (6 bases). The CDR3 runs to 16 residues. Trimming shortened V by 2 bases and J by 2 bases, and 14 bases separated the two germline ends. Germline V gene data show CDR1 as LGHNA and CDR2 as YNFKEQ. The CDR3 is CASSQLGLDATDTQYF. CDR3 nucleotides: TGTGCCAGCAGCCAACTGGGACTGGATGCCACAGATACGCAGTATTTT.

The V gene is TRBV6-1, the J gene TRBJ1-2; D might be TRBD1 (5 bases). V lost 3 bases, J lost 4 bases, and 9 bases lay in between. Germline CDR1 reads MNHNS; CDR2 reads SASEGT. The CDR3 has 13 residues. The CDR3 DNA follows: TGTGCCAGCAGTGAGGGACTGGGCTATGGCTACACCTTC. Residues: CASSEGLGYGYTF.

The chain carries TRBV5-6 and TRBJ2-3; 7 bases match TRBD2. This CDR3 spans 15 amino acids. Unmatched junction bases numbered 5, after V lost 4 bases and J lost 0 bases. Per the germline V gene, CDR1 is SGHDT and CDR2 is YYEEEE. This CDR3 is CASSPPSGSTDTQYF. CDR3 bases: TGTGCCAGCAGCCCTCCTAGCGGTAGCACAGATACGCAGTATTTT.

Concerning this clone itself: This sample also contains other DNA sequences that code for the same CDR3. The V gene is TRBV11-3, the J gene TRBJ2-3, with D hard to call. Looked up from germline, CDR1 is SGHNT and CDR2 is YENEEA. This CDR3 is 13 amino acids long. V lost 5 bases to trimming and J lost 0 bases, with 6 bases between them. CDR3 sequence (DNA): TGTGCCAGCAGCCCAGATAGCACAGATACGCAGTATTTT. Residues: CASSPDSTDTQYF.

The gene calls are TRBV13 and TRBJ2-7, with 8 bases identical to TRBD2. This CDR3 has 17 residues. Unmatched junction bases numbered 16, after V lost 3 bases and J lost 6 bases. Germline lookup yields CDR1 PRHDT and CDR2 FYEKMQ (reference sequence). This chain's CDR3 is CASSLGFSGKKGLEQYF. The CDR3, as DNA: TGTGCCAGCAGCTTGGGGTTTAGCGGGAAAAAAGGCCTCGAGCAGTACTTC. Drawing the rest from reference TRBV13 and TRBJ2-7, the complete variable domain is AAGVIQSPRHLIKEKRETATLKCYPIPRHDTVYWYQQGPGQDPQFLISFYEKMQSDKGSIPDRFSAQQFSDYHSELNMSSLELGDSALYFCASSLGFSGKKGLEQYFGPGTRLTVT.